The entry below describes one TCR beta chain. With 5 bases clipped from V and 4 bases from J, the junction kept 1 base outside the gene matches. Per germline, CDR1 SGHRS and CDR2 YFSETQ. The CDR3 contains 15 residues. Here immunoSEQ multiplex PCR was the method, and the copy in TCRdb shows in-frame clones only, minus some. The sample has 85,000 to 100,000 clones, 80% to 90% seen once. Time point: after dendritic cell vaccination, including at tumor progression/relapse. The data originate from a study of glioma-infiltrating T cells after dendritic cell vaccination. Turning to the study itself: Treatment, given 2003 to 2012, was autologous tumor lysate-pulsed dendritic cell vaccination.

This specimen was blood, taken after dendritic cell vaccination. This TCR derives from a human donor with glioblastoma. This sequence joins TRBV5-1 and TRBJ2-3; 16 bases align to TRBD2. As DNA, the CDR3 is TGCGCCAGCAGGGGACTAGCGGGAGGGGCAGATACGCAGTATTTT. Translating gives CASRGLAGGADTQYF.